This TCR beta chain appears in the sequencing data of a study of technical replicates of blood from a few donors (dated by TCRdb to about 2017). Notes on this clone: It has no known antigen specificity. No much larger clone is present one base from it, and per-base qualities are unavailable.

The library was produced with the immunoSEQ multiplex PCR assay. TCRdb carries this immuneACCESS record with in-frame sequences only. Its versions omit some clonotypes, under half of them owing to an unresolved V gene in the studies checked, with the rest unexplained. The sample table records 64,000 or so clones; almost 98% of these occur just once. The top ten hold approximately 0.2% of the sample. The CDR3, cysteine through phenylalanine, is 15 amino acids long. Left in the record is the CDR3 DNA by itself, 45 bases read in frame from the first base. V is reduced by 5 bases and J by 5 bases, leaving a spacing of 18 bases between them. Based on the germline V gene (reference sequence), the CDR1 and CDR2 sequences are SEHNR and FQNEAQ.

The clonotype was recovered from a human donor in good health. The rearranged chain carries TRBV7-9 and TRBJ1-2; TRBD1 is perhaps the D gene, given 6 matching bases. Sequences were obtained from T cells isolated from PBMCs. The CDR3 is CASSPRTVAGYGYTF. The DNA sequence is TGTGCCAGCAGCCCCCGGACAGTCGCAGGATATGGCTACACCTTC.